This T cell receptor beta chain appears in the sequencing data of a study of blood T cell repertoires in COVID-19. Overall study: Sites in the United States, Italy and Spain provided acute and convalescent COVID-19 samples. PBMCs, B-cell-depleted T cells, or T cells provided the cDNA or gDNA that made up the material.

Only in-frame clones appear in the TCRdb table, and some are missing; sequencing was by immunoSEQ multiplex PCR. The top ten hold roughly 3.3% of the sample, which has 90,000 to 130,000 clones, around 90% seen once. This TCR came from a woman aged 45-60 years with acute or convalescent COVID-19. Sequenced input: peripheral blood.

CDR3 loop: CASSFRRGGTEAFF. The CDR3 DNA follows: TGCGCCAGCAGCTTCAGGAGGGGAGGCACTGAAGCTTTCTTT. The V and J genes are TRBV5-1 and TRBJ1-1; D may be TRBD1 (5 bases). The CDR3 loop spans 14 amino acids. Trimming cost V 2 bases and J 4 bases, with 12 bases left between them. Germline V CDR1 and CDR2: SGHRS, YFSETQ.